One sample yielded the 30 T cell receptor beta chains listed below, sequenced in a study of blood T cell repertoires in COVID-19 (dated by TCRdb to 2018 to 2020). Libraries were prepared through the immunoSEQ multiplex PCR assay. In TCRdb, the immuneACCESS table is reduced to in-frame sequences with V and J assigned. These tables do not hold every clone; where another copy was compared, an unresolved V gene accounts for under half, and the others remain unexplained. Counted in this sample were approximately 240,000 clones; approximately 80% of them appeared once. The top ten clones comprise 4% of the sample. Input material: peripheral blood. Every receptor here comes from a woman in her thirties or forties with active or convalescent COVID-19.

This clone was recorded once. CDR3 amino acids: CASSFQRGGELFF. The CDR3 DNA reads as TGTGCCAGCAGCTTTCAGCGGGGCGGGGAGCTGTTTTTT. The chain is built from TRBV7-3 and TRBJ2-2, with TRBD2 matching 7 bases. The V and J ends lost 3 bases and 7 bases, in that order; junction bases with no gene match: 2. The germline V gene has CDR1 SGHTA and CDR2 FQGTGA. This CDR3 region has 13 residues.

This chain connects TRBV5-5 to TRBJ1-3, with D uncertain. The CDR3 has 11 residues. The V gene's germline CDR1 is SGHKS and CDR2 YYEKEE (reference sequence). V gave up 6 bases and J gave up 8 bases, with 9 bases separating them. The chain's CDR3 is CASTREDTIYF. The CDR3 DNA reads as TGTGCCAGCACTAGGGAGGACACCATATATTTT.

V gene TRBV10-1 combines with J gene TRBJ2-7, with D perhaps TRBD2 (6 bases). This CDR3 is 14 amino acids long. Per germline, CDR1 WNHNN and CDR2 SYGVQD (reference sequence). The V gene lost 2 bases and the J gene lost 2 bases, with 10 bases spanning the gap. In nucleotides, the CDR3 is TGCGCCAGCAGTGAGCGGGGGAGCACCTACGAGCAGTACTTC. Translation gives CASSERGSTYEQYF.

The V call is TRBV5-1, the J call TRBJ1-4; tentative D call: TRBD1 (6 bases). V lost 0 bases and J lost 4, with 10 bases in between. This CDR3 is built from 15 residues. CDR1 is SGHRS, CDR2 YFSETQ, per germline. DNA for the CDR3: TGCGCCAGCAGCTTGGATGGACAGAGTAATGAAAAACTGTTTTTT. It yields the protein CASSLDGQSNEKLFF.

This chain connects TRBV14 to TRBJ2-7, with TRBD1 matching 7 bases. Germline V gene lookup returns CDR1 SGHDN and CDR2 FVKESK. V gave up 4 bases and J gave up 3 bases; unmatched junction bases: 6. CDR3 length: 14 amino acids. CDR3 nucleotides: TGTGCCAGCAGCCTAAGGACAGGACGCTACGAGCAGTACTTC. Its protein product is CASSLRTGRYEQYF.

The J gene is TRBJ1-1, the V gene TRBV6-5; D gene uncertain. Trimming pared 2 bases from V and 0 bases from J, leaving 7 bases between. Germline CDR1 MNHEY, CDR2 SVGAGI. The CDR3 is 14 residues long. The CDR3 DNA is TGTGCCAGCAGTTACGCTCGGGTGAACACTGAAGCTTTCTTT. Its protein product is CASSYARVNTEAFF.

The rearrangement links TRBV27 to TRBJ1-2, with 8 nucleotides matching TRBD1. CDR1 is MNHEY and CDR2 is SMNVEV in the germline V gene (reference sequence). The CDR3 spans 15 residues. Losses at the gene ends were 5 bases for V and 3 bases for J; bases not matched to a gene: 8. This chain's CDR3 is CASSAAGGKDYGYTF. The CDR3 bases are TGTGCCAGCAGTGCTGCAGGGGGCAAGGACTATGGCTACACCTTC.

This clone has a single count. This chain uses TRBV4-1 with TRBJ1-1; 8 positions agree with TRBD1. This CDR3 contains 18 residues. From germline, CDR1 is MGHRA and CDR2 YSYEKL. Germline trimming cut 1 base from V and 2 bases from J; bases unmatched to any gene: 12. The CDR3 loop is CASSQATAGTGGNTEAFF. CDR3 coding DNA: TGCGCCAGCAGCCAAGCAACGGCCGGGACAGGTGGAAACACTGAAGCTTTCTTT.

J is TRBJ1-4 and V is TRBV28, with 10 bases aligning to TRBD1. The CDR3 consists of 14 residues. V trimming: 6 bases; J trimming: 5 bases; junction bases outside the gene matches: 3. CDR1 is MDHEN, CDR2 SYDVKM, per germline. CDR3 coding DNA: TGTGCCAGCAGGCGGACAGGGGGAAATGAAAAACTGTTTTTT. Protein: CASRRTGGNEKLFF.

The CDR3 is CASSRQGDSNQPQHF. CDR3 sequence (DNA): TGTGCCAGCAGCCGACAGGGGGATAGCAATCAGCCCCAGCATTTT. The rearrangement links TRBV27 to TRBJ1-5; 9 nucleotides agree with TRBD1. The CDR3 sequence is 15 residues long. Germline values: CDR1 MNHEY, CDR2 SMNVEV (reference sequence). J was trimmed by 0 bases and V by 6 bases; bases with no gene match: 3.

The genes are TRBV30 and TRBJ2-7; a possible D gene is TRBD2 (6 bases). Germline loops: CDR1 GTSNPN, CDR2 SVGIG (reference sequence). CDR3 size: 13 residues. V lost 3 bases to trimming and J lost 2 bases, with 11 bases between them. The CDR3: CAWRRAGPYEQYV. CDR3 sequence (DNA): TGTGCCTGGAGAAGGGCGGGACCCTACGAGCAGTACGTC.

The chain recombines TRBV11-2 with TRBJ2-7; possible D gene TRBD2, 6 bases. V gave up 3 bases and J gave up 0 bases, with 9 bases separating them. CDR1 and CDR2 (germline): SGHAT, FQNNGV. The CDR3 is 14 amino acids. The CDR3 is CASSFGGNSYEQYF. The CDR3 coding sequence is TGTGCCAGCAGCTTTGGGGGGAACTCCTACGAGCAGTACTTC. The full variable domain, in which reference TRBV11-2 and TRBJ2-7 provide the parts outside the CDR3, is EAGVAQSPRYKIIEKRQSVAFWCNPISGHATLYWYQQILGQGPKLLIQFQNNGVVDDSQLPKDRFSAERLKGVDSTLKIQPAKLEDSAVYLCASSFGGNSYEQYFGPGTRLTVT.

This clone was recorded at least ten times. This chain links TRBV6-1 with TRBJ1-5; D unclear. Germline CDR1 is MNHNS and CDR2 is SASEGT. Trimming took 2 bases from V and 7 from J, leaving 24 bases between them. The CDR3 sequence is 18 residues long. CDR3 loop: CASSEIAISRGLWQPQHF. The DNA of the CDR3 is TGTGCCAGCAGTGAAATTGCGATCTCTCGCGGGTTATGGCAGCCCCAGCATTTT.

V gene TRBV6-5 combines with J gene TRBJ2-3; 8 positions agree with TRBD1. The V gene's germline CDR1 is MNHEY and CDR2 SVGAGI. V lost 9 bases and J lost 2; bases outside the gene matches: 10. The CDR3 is made up of 15 amino acids. In nucleotides, the CDR3 is TGTGCCAGTCGTGAGAGGACAGGGATCACAGATACGCAGTATTTT. Translating it yields CASRERTGITDTQYF.

V and J are TRBV20-1 and TRBJ1-5; 8 bases agree with TRBD1. The CDR3 spans 13 residues. V dropped 3 bases and J dropped 6; count of bases not matched to a gene: 4. Germline assignment: CDR1 DFQATT and CDR2 SNEGSKA (reference sequence). CDR3 bases: TGCAGTGCTAGTGCAGGGGGCGGTCAGCCCCAGCATTTT. It specifies CSASAGGGQPQHF.

The V and J genes are TRBV27 and TRBJ2-3, with TRBD2 identical over 8 bases. Germline CDR1 is MNHEY and CDR2 is SMNVEV (reference sequence). The CDR3 is 15 amino acids. V was clipped by 5 bases and J by 3 bases; unmatched bases: 7. CDR3 DNA sequence: TGTGCCAGCAGTAGTAGCGGGGTAGTGACAGATACGCAGTATTTT. Translated, it gives CASSSSGVVTDTQYF.

V and J are TRBV7-6 and TRBJ2-7; D is undetermined. This CDR3 has 17 residues. Trimming took off 2 bases at V and 1 base at J, with 18 bases between the two ends. Looked up from germline, CDR1 is SGHVS and CDR2 is FNYEAQ. The DNA for the CDR3 is TGTGCCAGCAGCTTACGCGCAGGTCCAGGTTTTTCCTACGAGCAGTACTTC. Protein sequence: CASSLRAGPGFSYEQYF.

The CDR3 reads CASSTIPDTQYF. The CDR3 DNA is TGTGCCAGTAGTACTATCCCAGATACGCAGTATTTT. V usage is TRBV19 and J usage is TRBJ2-3; unclear D gene. The germline V gene has CDR1 LNHDA and CDR2 SQIVND (reference sequence). The length of the CDR3 is 12 residues. Trimming stripped 4 bases from V and 4 bases from J, with 6 bases between.

This clone has only a few counts. This sequence joins TRBV4-2 and TRBJ1-2; 10 bases match TRBD1. This CDR3 contains 15 residues. V shed 0 bases, J shed 8 bases, and the junction held 6 bases outside the gene matches. Per the germline V gene, CDR1 is LGHNA and CDR2 is YNFKEQ. The CDR3: CASSQDPGTGAGYTF. Here the CDR3 DNA reads TGTGCCAGCAGCCAAGATCCCGGGACAGGGGCCGGCTACACCTTC.

This chain uses TRBV19 with TRBJ1-6, with a tentative D call TRBD1 (5 bases). The CDR3 has 15 residues. Germline CDR1 LNHDA, CDR2 SQIVND (reference sequence). V gave up 2 bases and J gave up 10 bases, with 15 bases separating them. CDR3: CASSITGQGKSPLHF. Here the CDR3 DNA reads TGTGCCAGTAGTATAACGGGCCAGGGAAAATCACCCCTCCACTTT.

V usage is TRBV25-1 and J usage is TRBJ1-5, with 7 bases lining up with TRBD1. CDR3 length: 16 amino acids. Looked up from germline, CDR1 is MGHDK and CDR2 is SYGVNS. The V gene end was trimmed by 3 bases and the J gene end by 2 bases; junction bases not matched to a gene: 7. CDR3 region: CASSDTGAGGNQPQHF. CDR3 DNA sequence: TGTGCCAGCAGTGATACAGGGGCAGGGGGCAATCAGCCCCAGCATTTT.

As DNA, the CDR3 is TGTGCCAGCAGCAAAAGGAATTTGAGAGGGACCCAGTACTTC. Its translation is CASSKRNLRGTQYF. The V and J genes are TRBV21-1 and TRBJ2-5; whether TRBD2, the table's D call, matches the DNA was not checked. TRBV21-1 represents a pseudogene. This CDR3 is 14 amino acids long.

This sequence joins TRBV7-9 and TRBJ2-7; D perhaps matches TRBD1 (5 bases). The CDR3 runs to 16 residues. The germline CDR1 and CDR2 sequences are SEHNR and FQNEAQ (reference sequence). V lost 5 bases and J 1 base, leaving 18 bases between the germline ends. The CDR3 is CASSPLPRVDSYEQYF. CDR3 nucleotide sequence: TGTGCCAGCAGCCCCCTTCCCAGGGTGGATTCCTACGAGCAGTACTTC.

The chain couples TRBV7-6 to TRBJ2-1; 7 nucleotides align to TRBD2. The germline V gene encodes CDR1 SGHVS and CDR2 FNYEAQ. CDR3 length equals 14 residues. J was trimmed by 6 bases and V by 2 bases; bases with no gene match: 4. The CDR3 is CASSLLGGSNEQFF. The CDR3 coding sequence is TGTGCCAGCAGCTTACTCGGCGGGAGCAATGAGCAGTTCTTC.

The chain has TRBV3-1 (or the pseudogene TRBV3-2) and TRBJ1-6; D ambiguous. Germline CDR1 reads LGHDT; CDR2 reads YNNKEL (reference sequence). The CDR3 runs 12 residues. Trimming cost V 1 base and J 13 bases, with 8 bases left between them. The CDR3 sequence is CASSQAGGPLHF. CDR3 coding DNA: TGTGCCAGCAGCCAAGCGGGTGGGCCCCTCCACTTT.

The chain employs TRBV5-5 and TRBJ1-2; D ambiguous. CDR1 and CDR2 from the germline V gene are SGHKS and YYEKEE (reference sequence). The CDR3 extends over 14 amino acids. The V end lost 0 bases, the J end lost 1 base, and 7 bases lay between the germline ends. The chain's CDR3 is CASSLGSDNYGYTF. Written as DNA, the CDR3 is TGTGCCAGCAGCTTGGGCAGCGATAACTATGGCTACACCTTC.

The chain couples TRBV5-4 to TRBJ2-1; 8 bases map to TRBD2. Germline CDR1 and CDR2: SGHNT and YYREEE (reference sequence). With 2 bases clipped from V and 5 bases from J, the junction kept 9 bases outside the gene matches. This CDR3 has 16 residues. Here the CDR3 reads CASSFLAGSSNNEQFF. The CDR3 coding sequence is TGTGCCAGCAGCTTTTTAGCGGGGTCCTCTAACAATGAGCAGTTCTTC.

This chain uses TRBV10-3 with TRBJ1-5; no definite D call. Trimming pared 7 bases from V and 0 bases from J, leaving 7 bases between. Germline assignment: CDR1 ENHRY and CDR2 SYGVKD. The CDR3 totals 13 residues. Written as DNA, the CDR3 is TGTGCCATCACCAGCGATAGCAATCAGCCCCAGCATTTT. As protein: CAITSDSNQPQHF.

The rearrangement joins TRBV12-3 or TRBV12-4 to TRBJ1-5; D call uncertain. CDR3 length: 13 residues. V lost 2 bases, J lost 4 bases, and 6 bases lay in between. The CDR3 protein is CASSLNLNQPQHF. The CDR3 nucleotides are TGTGCCAGCAGTTTAAATCTAAATCAGCCCCAGCATTTT.

The chain employs TRBV5-4 and TRBJ2-1, with a possible D match to TRBD2 (6 bases). This CDR3 contains 13 residues. Trimming pared 0 bases from V and 10 bases from J, leaving 11 bases between. Germline V gene lookup returns CDR1 SGHNT and CDR2 YYREEE (reference sequence). The CDR3, as DNA: TGTGCCAGCAGCTTGGTACCGGGAGAAGAGCAGTTCTTC. This codes for CASSLVPGEEQFF.